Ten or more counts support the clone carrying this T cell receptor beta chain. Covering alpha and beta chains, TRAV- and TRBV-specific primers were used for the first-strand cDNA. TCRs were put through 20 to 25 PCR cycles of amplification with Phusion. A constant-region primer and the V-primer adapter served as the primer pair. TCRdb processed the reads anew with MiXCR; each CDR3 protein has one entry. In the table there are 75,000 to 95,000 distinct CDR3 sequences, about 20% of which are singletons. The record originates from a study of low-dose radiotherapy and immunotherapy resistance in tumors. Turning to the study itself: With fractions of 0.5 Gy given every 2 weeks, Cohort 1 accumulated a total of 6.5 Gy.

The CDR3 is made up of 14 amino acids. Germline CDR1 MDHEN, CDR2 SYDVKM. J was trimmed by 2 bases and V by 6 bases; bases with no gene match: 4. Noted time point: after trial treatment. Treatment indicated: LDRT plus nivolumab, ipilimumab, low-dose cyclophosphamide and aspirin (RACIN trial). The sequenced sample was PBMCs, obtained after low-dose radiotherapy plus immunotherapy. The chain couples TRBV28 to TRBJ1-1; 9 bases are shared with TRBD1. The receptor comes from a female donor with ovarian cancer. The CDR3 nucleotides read TGTGCCAGCAGAAGGACAGGGGTCAACACTGAAGCTTTCTTT. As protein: CASRRTGVNTEAFF.